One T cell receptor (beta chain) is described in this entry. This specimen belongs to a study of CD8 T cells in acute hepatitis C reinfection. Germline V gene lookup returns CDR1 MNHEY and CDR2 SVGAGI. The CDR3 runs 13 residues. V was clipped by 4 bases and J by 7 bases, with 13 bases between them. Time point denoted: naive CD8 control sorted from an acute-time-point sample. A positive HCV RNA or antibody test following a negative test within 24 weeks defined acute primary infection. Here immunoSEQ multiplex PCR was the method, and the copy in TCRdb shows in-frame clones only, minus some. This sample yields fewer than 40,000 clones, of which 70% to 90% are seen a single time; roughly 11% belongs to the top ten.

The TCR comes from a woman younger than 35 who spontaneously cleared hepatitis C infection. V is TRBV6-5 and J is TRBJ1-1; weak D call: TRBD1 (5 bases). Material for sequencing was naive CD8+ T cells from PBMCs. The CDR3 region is CASSLGQSIEAFF. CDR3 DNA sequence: TGTGCCAGCAGTTTGGGGCAGAGCATTGAAGCTTTCTTT.